The 17 T cell receptor beta chains below come from one sample, sequenced in a study of blood T cell repertoires in COVID-19. The table came from immunoSEQ multiplex PCR; TCRdb's copy has only in-frame clones and leaves some out. The sample carries 250,000 to 300,000 clones, about 91% recorded once. Sequenced: peripheral blood. Receptors were obtained from a woman aged 60-75 years with acute or convalescent COVID-19.

This sequence joins TRBV11-2 and TRBJ2-2; TRBD2 aligns across 7 bases. Germline CDR1 SGHAT, CDR2 FQNNGV. The V gene end was trimmed by 8 bases and the J gene end by 6 bases; junction bases not matched to a gene: 0. The CDR3 contains 11 residues. CDR3 loop: CASRGAGELFF. The CDR3 bases are TGTGCCAGCCGGGGGGCCGGGGAGCTGTTTTTT. Drawing the rest from reference TRBV11-2 and TRBJ2-2, the complete variable domain is EAGVAQSPRYKIIEKRQSVAFWCNPISGHATLYWYQQILGQGPKLLIQFQNNGVVDDSQLPKDRFSAERLKGVDSTLKIQPAKLEDSAVYLCASRGAGELFFGEGSRLTVL.

The gene calls are TRBV19 and TRBJ2-2; 13 positions agree with TRBD2. The CDR3 spans 16 residues. V was pared by 6 bases and J by 6 bases, with 7 bases of the junction left unmatched. The germline gives CDR1 LNHDA, CDR2 SQIVND (reference sequence). In DNA, the CDR3 is TGTGCCAGTAGCCGCACTAGCGGGAGGGCCGCCGGGGAGCTGTTTTTT. Its translation is CASSRTSGRAAGELFF.

This clone was seen a single time. The chain joins TRBV28 to TRBJ2-2; possibly TRBD2 for D (6 bases). This CDR3 has 15 amino acids. Germline lookup yields CDR1 MDHEN and CDR2 SYDVKM. V lost 2 bases and J 6 bases, leaving 13 bases between the germline ends. Here the CDR3 reads CASSLLAGIAGELFF. The CDR3 coding sequence is TGTGCCAGCAGTTTACTCGCGGGGATCGCCGGGGAGCTGTTTTTT. Variable domain in full (rest from reference TRBV28 and TRBJ2-2): DVKVTQSSRYLVKRTGEKVFLECVQDMDHENMFWYRQDPGLGLRLIYFSYDVKMKEKGDIPEGYSVSREKKERFSLILESASTNQTSMYLCASSLLAGIAGELFFGEGSRLTVL.

The chain has TRBV4-1 and TRBJ1-5; D gene ambiguous. Per the germline V gene, CDR1 is MGHRA and CDR2 is YSYEKL. This CDR3 comprises 13 residues. V lost 3 bases and J lost 4, with 7 bases in between. CDR3 nucleotides: TGCGCCAGCAGCCAGCTTCAGAATCAGCCCCAGCATTTT. It is translated as CASSQLQNQPQHF.

This clone was recorded a few times. The V gene is TRBV5-4, the J gene TRBJ1-1; D ambiguous. CDR1 and CDR2 from the germline V gene are SGHNT and YYREEE (reference sequence). This CDR3 region has 13 residues. Between the trimmed V and J ends, which lost 3 bases and 7 bases, there was a span of 13 bases. CDR3 nucleotides: TGTGCCAGCAGCTCCGGAGTCCAAGGTGAAGCTTTCTTT. Its protein is CASSSGVQGEAFF.

This clone was seen a single time. This chain links TRBV7-2 with TRBJ2-7, with a possible D match to TRBD2 (5 bases). Germline V gene sequence: CDR1 SGHTA, CDR2 FQGNSA. V was cut by 2 bases and J by 1 base, with 18 bases left in between. The CDR3 loop spans 17 amino acids. Written as DNA, the CDR3 is TGTGCCAGCAGCTTACAACCCGGACTCGAAACGTCCTACGAGCAGTACTTC. As protein: CASSLQPGLETSYEQYF.

This rearrangement joins TRBV5-1 to TRBJ2-7; TRBD2 aligns across 12 bases. J lost 3 bases, V lost 4 bases, and 5 bases had no gene match. Germline-derived CDR1 and CDR2 are SGHRS and YFSETQ. The CDR3 contains 15 residues. CDR3 bases: TGCGCCAGCAGCATGGGACTAGCGGGTCTCTACGAGCAGTACTTC. Translated, it gives CASSMGLAGLYEQYF.

This chain uses TRBV4-2 with TRBJ2-5, with 12 bases identical to TRBD2. Germline CDR1 is LGHNA and CDR2 is YNFKEQ. V lost 0 bases to trimming and J lost 2 bases; unmatched junction nucleotides: 10. The CDR3 is made up of 19 amino acids. The CDR3 DNA reads TGTGCCAGCAGCCAAGATGGGCTAGCGGGGGGGCCGAGGCAAGAGACCCAGTACTTC. It yields the protein CASSQDGLAGGPRQETQYF.

The chain combines TRBV9 with TRBJ1-6; 9 bases fit TRBD1. In germline, CDR1 is SGDLS, CDR2 YYNGEE. This CDR3 comprises 15 residues. Trimming took 3 bases from V and 3 from J; bases not matched to a gene: 1. The CDR3 nucleotides are TGTGCCAGCAGCGGGGACAGGGTCTATAATTCACCCCTCCACTTT. Encoded protein: CASSGDRVYNSPLHF.

V usage is TRBV2 and J usage is TRBJ2-7; the match to TRBD1 covers 8 bases. CDR1 is SNHLY and CDR2 is FYNNEI in the germline V gene. V lost 6 bases to trimming and J lost 1 base; unmatched junction nucleotides: 2. CDR3 length: 13 residues. The CDR3 loop reads CASRRQGSYEQYF. CDR3 bases: TGTGCCAGCAGGAGACAGGGGTCCTACGAGCAGTACTTC.

This clone was observed a single time. The V call is TRBV7-8, the J call TRBJ2-5; 14 bases are a match to TRBD2. Germline V gives CDR1 SGHVS, CDR2 FQNEAQ. The trim removed 4 bases at V and 0 bases at J, leaving 4 bases unmatched. The CDR3 has 17 amino acids. The CDR3 DNA sequence: TGTGCCAGCAGCTCGGGACTAGCGGGGGTATACCAAGAGACCCAGTACTTC. It codes for CASSSGLAGVYQETQYF.

As to this clone: Its ends do not fully match the called genes, so a read error is possible. This chain connects TRBV6-5 to TRBJ1-2; 7 bases are a match to TRBD1. This CDR3 region has 10 residues. Germline loops: CDR1 MNHEY, CDR2 SVGAGI. The CDR3 DNA sequence: TGTGCCAGCCAGAAGCAGGGGGGTGGCTTC. Protein sequence: CASQKQGGGF.

The V gene is TRBV5-6, the J gene TRBJ2-3, with D perhaps TRBD2 (7 bases). Trimming cost V 5 bases and J 1 base, with 17 bases left between them. The CDR3 sequence is 16 residues long. Germline assignment: CDR1 SGHDT and CDR2 YYEEEE. The CDR3 spells CASSPLGGRGTDTQYF. Written as DNA, the CDR3 is TGTGCCAGCAGTCCCTTGGGGGGGCGGGGCACAGATACGCAGTATTTT.

Only a few counts were recorded for this clone. This rearrangement joins TRBV30 to TRBJ1-6; a possible D gene is TRBD1 (6 bases). From germline, CDR1 is GTSNPN and CDR2 SVGIG (reference sequence). CDR3 length: 13 residues. The ends were cut back, 5 bases at V and 8 bases at J, with 13 bases in the middle. The DNA of the CDR3 is TGTGCCTGGGACGACAGGAGCGATTCACCCCTCCACTTT. Protein product: CAWDDRSDSPLHF.

The J gene is TRBJ1-6, the V gene TRBV7-8, with a tentative D call TRBD1 (6 bases). Deletions cut 1 base from V and 9 bases from J, with 13 bases between. The CDR3 spans 15 residues. Germline V CDR1 and CDR2: SGHVS, FQNEAQ. For the CDR3, the DNA is TGTGCCAGCAGCTTAGAACAGGGACGGCTTTCACCCCTCCACTTT. Its translation: CASSLEQGRLSPLHF. The complete variable domain, with remaining parts taken from reference TRBV7-8 and TRBJ1-6, reads GAGVSQSPRYKVAKRGQDVALRCDPISGHVSLFWYQQALGQGPEFLTYFQNEAQLDKSGLPSDRFFAERPEGSVSTLKIQRTQQEDSAVYLCASSLEQGRLSPLHFGNGTRLTVT.

V usage is TRBV6-4 and J usage is TRBJ2-3, with TRBD2 matching 8 bases. After removal of 6 bases from V and 2 bases from J, the junction contained 16 bases not matched to a gene. The CDR3 consists of 18 residues. Germline V CDR1 and CDR2: MRHNA, SNTAGT. CDR3 nucleotide sequence: TGTGCCAGCAGGGCACGTATCGGCGGGGGGCCATCCACAGATACGCAGTATTTT. As protein: CASRARIGGGPSTDTQYF.

The chain couples TRBV7-8 to TRBJ2-7; D perhaps matches TRBD2 (6 bases). Trimming took off 7 bases at V and 3 bases at J, with 16 bases between the two ends. There are 14 residues in the CDR3. In germline, CDR1 is SGHVS, CDR2 FQNEAQ. CDR3 coding DNA: TGTGCCAGCACCCTACGGGGGAACCTCTACGAGCAGTACTTC. Residues: CASTLRGNLYEQYF.